A single sample gave rise to the 27 T cell receptor beta chains below, sequenced in a study of T-cell memory formation after mild COVID-19. TCRdb recomputed calls from the 5' RACE reads with MiXCR, one row per CDR3 protein. The sample carries 300,000 to 350,000 distinct CDR3 sequences, just under 20% recorded once. Sequences were obtained from PBMCs or a T cell subset sorted from them (not recorded which). The origin of the receptors is a man younger than 35 who had mild COVID-19 (a few samples of this study predate the infection). Cell type and time point are not known.

This clonotype was seen more than once but under ten times. The V call is TRBV4-3, the J call TRBJ2-7, with D perhaps matching TRBD2 (5 bases). Trimming took 0 bases from V and 3 from J, leaving 9 bases between them. Germline assignment: CDR1 LGHNA and CDR2 YSLEER. The CDR3 covers 14 residues. The CDR3 region is CASSQDPEGYEQYF. DNA for the CDR3: TGCGCCAGCAGCCAAGATCCAGAGGGCTACGAGCAGTACTTC.

This clonotype was observed a handful of times. The V and J genes are TRBV3-1 and TRBJ1-2; TRBD1 might be the D (5 bases). This CDR3 has 13 residues. V was clipped by 0 bases and J by 9 bases, with 11 bases between them. Germline CDR1 LGHDT, CDR2 YNNKEL (reference sequence). The CDR3 coding sequence is TGTGCCAGCAGCCAAGATAGGGGTGGGAGCTACACCTTC. It encodes CASSQDRGGSYTF. Based on the CDR3 plus reference TRBV3-1 and TRBJ1-2, the full variable domain is DTAVSQTPKYLVTQMGNDKSIKCEQNLGHDTMYWYKQDSKKFLKIMFSYNNKELIINETVPNRFSPKSPDKAHLNLHINSLELGDSAVYFCASSQDRGGSYTFGSGTRLTVV.

In this sample, this clonotype turned up once. V usage is TRBV20-1 and J usage is TRBJ2-7, with a possible D match to TRBD2 (5 bases). Germline-derived CDR1 and CDR2 are DFQATT and SNEGSKA (reference sequence). The CDR3 is 16 residues long. V was cut by 1 base and J by 7 bases, with 23 bases left in between. The CDR3 coding sequence is TGCAGTGCTAGAGTATCCCTGGTCCCGTCTCCGGGGGAGCAGTACGTC. Protein: CSARVSLVPSPGEQYV.

This clonotype was recorded at least ten times. The chain combines TRBV18 with TRBJ2-1, with D possibly being TRBD1 or TRBD2 (7 bases each). The V gene's germline CDR1 is KGHSH and CDR2 LQKENI. Deletions cut 3 bases from V and 8 bases from J, with 14 bases between. There are 14 residues in the CDR3. Written as DNA, the CDR3 is TGTGCCAGCTCACCGGGGAGGGGGCTTGATGAGCAGTTCTTC. It specifies CASSPGRGLDEQFF.

This clonotype has just a few counts. The chain links TRBV10-1 to TRBJ2-7; either TRBD1 or TRBD2 may supply D (6 bases each). Per germline, CDR1 WNHNN and CDR2 SYGVQD (reference sequence). CDR3 length: 15 residues. Trimming cost V 0 bases and J 1 base, with 10 bases left between them. The CDR3 region is CASSESLGGSYEQYF. CDR3 sequence (DNA): TGCGCCAGCAGTGAGTCGCTAGGGGGGTCCTACGAGCAGTACTTC.

This clonotype was counted between two and nine times. The chain employs TRBV4-3 and TRBJ2-1; 7 nucleotides agree with TRBD2. Looked up from germline, CDR1 is LGHNA and CDR2 is YSLEER. The V gene end was trimmed by 0 bases and the J gene end by 3 bases; junction bases not matched to a gene: 11. The CDR3 contains 18 residues. In DNA, the CDR3 is TGCGCCAGCAGCCAAGAACTAACGGCGGGGGATGGCTACAATGAGCAGTTCTTC. Residues: CASSQELTAGDGYNEQFF.

The V gene is TRBV6-5, the J gene TRBJ1-4; D is unresolved. V shed 0 bases and J shed 11 bases, with 16 bases lying between them. Germline V gene data show CDR1 as MNHEY and CDR2 as SVGAGI. The CDR3 totals 15 residues. The CDR3 bases are TGTGCCAGCAGTTACTCGAGTGTCGGAGGGTACAAACTGTTTTTT. This sequence encodes CASSYSSVGGYKLFF.

This clonotype was observed at least ten times. This sequence joins TRBV6-2 or TRBV6-3 and TRBJ2-1; tentative D call: TRBD1 (5 bases). The CDR3 spans 13 residues. V lost 2 bases and J 5 bases, leaving 7 bases between the germline ends. Germline CDR1 is MNHEY and CDR2 is SVGEGT. CDR3 coding DNA: TGTGCCAGCAGTTACGGGGCTCACAATGAGCAGTTCTTC. Translation: CASSYGAHNEQFF.

The CDR3 nucleotides are TGTGCCAGCAGCGTAGGGGACCCGTACCAAGAGACCCAGTACTTC. This codes for CASSVGDPYQETQYF. The rearrangement uses TRBV9 and TRBJ2-5; D might be TRBD1 or TRBD2, each matching 5 bases. With 0 bases removed from V and 0 bases from J, the gap between germline ends came to 9 bases. This CDR3 has 15 residues. Germline V gives CDR1 SGDLS, CDR2 YYNGEE.

This clonotype was found a few times. The chain recombines TRBV3-1 with TRBJ1-2; D ambiguous. V was shortened by 4 bases and J by 8 bases, with 20 bases between the two germline ends. In germline, CDR1 is LGHDT, CDR2 YNNKEL (reference sequence). The CDR3 covers 15 residues. The CDR3 nucleotides are TGTGCCAGCAGCCCTAGAACCGGAACGCACGGCGGCTACACCTTC. This encodes CASSPRTGTHGGYTF.

This clonotype was seen a few times. This chain links TRBV19 with TRBJ1-5; 9 positions match TRBD1. The CDR3 consists of 15 residues. Germline V CDR1 and CDR2: LNHDA, SQIVND (reference sequence). The V segment lost 5 bases and the J segment 6 bases; nucleotides outside the gene matches: 8. CDR3 region: CASSDGQGSRQPQHF. The CDR3 nucleotides are TGTGCCAGTAGTGACGGACAGGGGTCTCGTCAGCCCCAGCATTTT.

This clonotype was seen many times. The V gene is TRBV5-1, the J gene TRBJ2-2; 7 bases fit TRBD1. V lost 3 bases, J lost 0 bases, and 2 bases stayed unmatched. The CDR3 covers 15 residues. CDR1 SGHRS and CDR2 YFSETQ come from the germline V gene. The CDR3 protein is CASSYQGANTGELFF. The CDR3 DNA reads TGCGCCAGCAGCTACCAGGGGGCGAACACCGGGGAGCTGTTTTTT. The entire variable domain, with the rest obtained from reference TRBV5-1 and TRBJ2-2, is as follows: KAGVTQTPRYLIKTRGQQVTLSCSPISGHRSVSWYQQTPGQGLQFLFEYFSETQRNKGNFPGRFSGRQFSNSRSEMNVSTLELGDSALYLCASSYQGANTGELFFGEGSRLTVL.

The rearrangement joins TRBV30 to TRBJ2-7, with 8 positions matching TRBD1. CDR1 GTSNPN and CDR2 SVGIG come from the germline V gene (reference sequence). The CDR3 runs to 15 residues. Germline trimming cut 2 bases from V and 0 bases from J; bases unmatched to any gene: 6. The CDR3 region is CAWSTLQGGSYEQYF. The CDR3 DNA reads TGTGCCTGGAGTACCTTACAGGGGGGCTCCTACGAGCAGTACTTC. Supplemented by reference TRBV30 and TRBJ2-7, the full variable domain reads SQTIHQWPATLVQPVGSPLSLECTVEGTSNPNLYWYRQAAGRGLQLLFYSVGIGQISSEVPQNLSASRPQDRQFILSSKKLLLSDSGFYLCAWSTLQGGSYEQYFGPGTRLTVT.

This chain links TRBV7-2 with TRBJ2-1; tentatively, D is TRBD2 (5 bases). The V gene lost 1 base and the J gene lost 7 bases, with 26 bases spanning the gap. The CDR3 has 19 residues. CDR1 is SGHTA, CDR2 FQGNSA, per germline. The CDR3 nucleotides read TGTGCCAGCAGCTTAGACGTAATCCCCCCAGCGGACCGAAAAAATGAGCAGTTCTTC. Translating gives CASSLDVIPPADRKNEQFF.

This sequence joins TRBV20-1 and TRBJ1-3; unclear D gene. Germline assignment: CDR1 DFQATT and CDR2 SNEGSKA (reference sequence). Trimming took 3 bases from V and 1 from J, leaving 7 bases between them. This CDR3 is built from 13 residues. In DNA form, the CDR3 reads TGCAGTGCTAGCCCCGGGTCTGGAAACACCATATATTTT. This gives the protein CSASPGSGNTIYF.

In this sample, this clonotype turned up a few times. This rearrangement joins TRBV7-2 to TRBJ2-4; TRBD1 matches 8 bases. Germline V CDR1 and CDR2: SGHTA, FQGNSA. V shed 5 bases, J shed 4 bases, and the junction held 7 bases outside the gene matches. The CDR3 loop spans 15 amino acids. For the CDR3, the DNA is TGTGCCAGCAGCCTACGACAGGGGACGAAAAACATTCAGTACTTC. Translated: CASSLRQGTKNIQYF.

The rearrangement joins TRBV25-1 to TRBJ1-5, with D hard to call. Trimming removed 6 bases at V and 7 bases at J, with 4 bases between. Germline lookup yields CDR1 MGHDK and CDR2 SYGVNS. This CDR3 has 10 residues. CDR3 residues: CASREQPQHF. The CDR3 DNA sequence: TGTGCCAGCAGGGAGCAGCCCCAGCATTTT.

The rearrangement links TRBV6-4 to TRBJ2-2; D might be TRBD1 or TRBD2, each matching 5 bases. The CDR3 runs 15 residues. Germline V CDR1 and CDR2: MRHNA, SNTAGT. V lost 7 bases to trimming and J lost 5 bases, with 17 bases between them. The CDR3, as DNA: TGTGCCAGCATTCCTGGCGAGGGGTTAACCGGGGAGCTGTTTTTT. The encoded protein is CASIPGEGLTGELFF.

This clonotype was counted between two and nine times. The rearrangement links TRBV6-5 to TRBJ1-1; possible D gene TRBD1, 6 bases. CDR3 length: 14 amino acids. V lost 6 bases and J 5 bases, leaving 16 bases between the germline ends. Looked up from germline, CDR1 is MNHEY and CDR2 is SVGAGI. The CDR3 nucleotides read TGTGCCAGCAGACCCGGACAGAAGAGGACTGAAGCTTTCTTT. Encoded protein: CASRPGQKRTEAFF.

The V gene is TRBV6-5, the J gene TRBJ1-1; D uncertain. Trimming pared 0 bases from V and 8 bases from J, leaving 13 bases between. The CDR3 is made up of 14 amino acids. The germline CDR1 and CDR2 sequences are MNHEY and SVGAGI. Here the CDR3 reads CASSYSRSALEAFF. CDR3 DNA: TGTGCCAGCAGTTACTCGAGGTCAGCACTCGAAGCTTTCTTT.

This clonotype has more than one count but fewer than ten. The rearrangement joins TRBV7-2 to TRBJ2-3, with 12 bases identical to TRBD2. Germline V gene data show CDR1 as SGHTA and CDR2 as FQGNSA. V dropped 5 bases and J dropped 1; count of bases not matched to a gene: 10. The CDR3 is made up of 18 amino acids. CDR3 coding DNA: TGTGCCAGCAGCCTATCTAGCGGGGGGGCCCTAGGCACAGATACGCAGTATTTT. It codes for CASSLSSGGALGTDTQYF.

The chain recombines TRBV24-1 with TRBJ2-5, with 9 bases lining up with TRBD1. The germline CDR1 and CDR2 sequences are KGHDR and SFDVKD. This CDR3 is built from 12 residues. V lost 9 bases and J lost 4; bases outside the gene matches: 2. CDR3 DNA sequence: TGTGCCACCTCGGGACAGGGAGAGACCCAGTACTTC. Amino acids: CATSGQGETQYF.

This clonotype was picked up a small number of times. The chain uses TRBV3-1 and TRBJ2-3, with D perhaps matching TRBD2 (7 bases). V was shortened by 4 bases and J by 4 bases, with 18 bases between the two germline ends. Germline assignment: CDR1 LGHDT and CDR2 YNNKEL (reference sequence). The CDR3 contains 16 residues. This CDR3 is CASSLGGGASSDTQYF. In DNA form, the CDR3 reads TGTGCCAGCAGCCTGGGTGGGGGGGCCAGTTCAGATACGCAGTATTTT.

This clonotype was recorded at least ten times. This rearrangement joins TRBV7-2 to TRBJ2-5, with 9 positions matching TRBD2. The CDR3 length is 16 residues. The V gene end was trimmed by 2 bases and the J gene end by 4 bases; junction bases not matched to a gene: 8. Looked up from germline, CDR1 is SGHTA and CDR2 is FQGNSA. CDR3 in DNA: TGTGCCAGCAGCTTAACCAGCGGGGGGCTAGTAGAGACCCAGTACTTC. This encodes CASSLTSGGLVETQYF.

This clonotype showed up just a few times. The chain is built from TRBV5-1 and TRBJ2-1; D not certain. Germline V gene data show CDR1 as SGHRS and CDR2 as YFSETQ. The CDR3 loop spans 12 amino acids. V was cut by 1 base and J by 9 bases, with 8 bases left in between. CDR3 in DNA: TGCGCCAGCAGCTTGTCTGGGGTTGAGCAGTTCTTC. Translated, it gives CASSLSGVEQFF.

The chain recombines TRBV12-3 or TRBV12-4 with TRBJ1-6; 10 bases align to TRBD1. The CDR3 contains 15 residues. The V gene end was trimmed by 6 bases and the J gene end by 9 bases; junction bases not matched to a gene: 8. This CDR3 reads CASSLRTGGGSPLHF. CDR3 in DNA: TGTGCCAGCAGCCTCCGGACAGGGGGTGGTTCACCCCTCCACTTT.

J is TRBJ2-1 and V is TRBV11-2; 7 nucleotides match TRBD1. V trimming: 3 bases; J trimming: 3 bases; junction bases outside the gene matches: 8. The CDR3 contains 16 residues. Per germline, CDR1 SGHAT and CDR2 FQNNGV. The CDR3 is CASSLSVGGYYNEQFF. CDR3 nucleotides: TGTGCCAGCAGCTTGTCGGTAGGGGGCTACTACAATGAGCAGTTCTTC.